The sequence of this TCR beta chain was determined in a study of blood T cells in healthy people across ages. Using a J-beta primer mix together with a sample-barcoded 5' primer, a second PCR was run for roughly 7 to 12 cycles. Each CDR3 protein gets one entry after TCRdb re-called the 5' RACE reads with MiXCR. The sample includes 660,000 or so distinct CDR3 sequences, approximately 50% of them seen just once. The CDR3 extends over 13 amino acids. Looked up from germline, CDR1 is MNHEY and CDR2 is SVGAGI. V gave up 6 bases and J gave up 1 base, with 8 bases separating them. The sample taken for sequencing was blood. The chain couples TRBV6-5 to TRBJ2-3, with a possible D match to TRBD1 (5 bases). The receptor's source is a man in his sixties in good health. CDR3 residues: CASRTDGTDTQYF. CDR3 sequence (DNA): TGTGCCAGCAGGACAGACGGCACAGATACGCAGTATTTT.